This T cell receptor (beta chain) was captured in a study of identical twins. Study outcomes and limitations: Conclusions rested on cross-sectional statistics rather than following the same donors.

The CDR3 has 17 amino acids. CDR1 SEHNR and CDR2 FQNEAQ come from the germline V gene (reference sequence). V gave up 3 bases and J gave up 5 bases; unmatched junction bases: 10. A template switching step contributed a universal primer site, while unique molecular identifiers were present in the cDNA. TCRdb re-analysed the 5' RACE reads in MiXCR, keeping a single row per CDR3 protein. The repertoire holds 200,000 or so distinct CDR3 sequences, with around 8.1% as singletons. This clonotype has a handful of counts. Its antigen is unidentified. These data were also reused for a study on yellow fever vaccine responses in identical twins. That study adds: Vaccine-induced T cell responses in twins were reportedly observed to appear partly convergent, partly personalized.

This TCR derives from a woman under 30 in good health. Sequencing used memory (CD45RO+) T cells sorted from blood. This sequence joins TRBV7-9 and TRBJ2-2, with TRBD1 matching over 9 bases. The CDR3, as DNA: TGTGCCAGCAGCTTTCAACAGGGGGCGCGGGGGACCGGGGAGCTGTTTTTT. Translation gives CASSFQQGARGTGELFF.